There are many counts of the clone carrying this T cell receptor (beta chain). Its target is not known. Described time point: patch test 1, 2 weeks after DPC sensitization. Sample treatment: therapeutic diphenylcyclopropenone sensitization with weekly scalp DPC. The sample comes from a study of human T cells and chemical hapten exposure. Study information: Patients, largely female, had alopecia areata, totalis or universalis.

General observations from the study: Counts of TCRs above 1 in 1000 frequency stayed unchanged with DPC sensitization.

TCRdb reanalysed the RACE reads using MiXCR and keeps one entry per CDR3 protein. In the table there are about 49,000 distinct CDR3 sequences, less than 10% of which are singletons. This sample comprised whole blood, obtained in connection with sensitization to the hapten diphenylcyclopropenone (DPC). The TCR comes from a woman aged 50 to 60 with alopecia areata. Some clones in this sample may be carry-over from other donors' samples.

The DNA for the CDR3 is TGCAGCGTTGAAGGACTAGCGGGAGTCAATGAGCAGTTCTTC. Translated: CSVEGLAGVNEQFF. V is TRBV29-1 and J is TRBJ2-1, with 12 bases identical to TRBD2. Germline trimming cut 1 base from V and 6 bases from J; bases unmatched to any gene: 1. This CDR3 comprises 14 residues. The V gene's germline CDR1 is SQVTM and CDR2 ANQGSEA.